This passage covers 6 T cell receptor beta chains from one sample sequenced in a study of blood T cell repertoires in COVID-19. Clones were sequenced by immunoSEQ multiplex PCR, and TCRdb holds only the in-frame ones, with some missing. Here the sample spans some 220,000 clones, less than 90% being singletons. What was sequenced was PBMCs or T cells enriched from blood (not recorded which). All receptors come from a woman in her forties or fifties in a cohort exposed to, infected with or recovered from COVID-19 (not recorded which).

This clone was counted a few times. This rearrangement joins TRBV4-2 to TRBJ2-5, with D possibly being TRBD2 (6 bases). The length of the CDR3 is 17 residues. V was clipped by 2 bases and J by 1 base, with 17 bases between them. In germline, CDR1 is LGHNA, CDR2 YNFKEQ. The CDR3 sequence is CASSQSRARGSQETQYF. For the CDR3, the DNA is TGTGCCAGCAGCCAATCGCGAGCACGGGGGTCCCAAGAGACCCAGTACTTC.

The chain carries TRBV6-5 and TRBJ2-1; 7 nucleotides line up with TRBD2. V was pared by 0 bases and J by 4 bases, with 3 bases of the junction left unmatched. CDR1 is MNHEY and CDR2 is SVGAGI in the germline V gene. The CDR3 runs to 15 residues. This CDR3 reads CASSYSNGGYNEQFF. Written as DNA, the CDR3 is TGTGCCAGCAGTTACTCGAACGGGGGGTACAATGAGCAGTTCTTC.

CDR3 sequence (DNA): TGTGCCAGCAGCAAAGAGGGGGGGGACAGGGAGTCCGGAGGCTACACCTTC. Protein sequence: CASSKEGGDRESGGYTF. The V and J genes are TRBV21-1 and TRBJ1-2; TRBD1, as called in the table, went unchecked against the DNA. TRBV21-1 is classified as a pseudogene. The CDR3 has 17 amino acids.

The genes are TRBV2 and TRBJ1-5; unclear D gene. Germline V gives CDR1 SNHLY, CDR2 FYNNEI. This CDR3 has 14 amino acids. Trimming removed 3 bases from V and 0 bases from J, with 6 bases in between. This CDR3 is CASSDRGSNQPQHF. In DNA form, the CDR3 reads TGTGCCAGCAGTGACAGAGGTAGCAATCAGCCCCAGCATTTT.

The rearrangement links TRBV28 to TRBJ1-2; 8 bases match TRBD1. The CDR3 sequence is 12 residues long. CDR1 and CDR2 from the germline V gene are MDHEN and SYDVKM. V trimming: 8 bases; J trimming: 4 bases; junction bases outside the gene matches: 3. CDR3 amino acids: CASGQGSYGYTF. DNA for the CDR3: TGTGCCAGCGGACAGGGATCCTATGGCTACACCTTC.

The V and J genes are TRBV11-2 and TRBJ1-6, with TRBD1 as a possible D gene (5 bases). The CDR3 is made up of 15 amino acids. CDR1 is SGHAT and CDR2 is FQNNGV in the germline V gene. V lost 5 bases, J lost 8 bases, and 16 bases lay in between. The CDR3 DNA is TGTGCCAGCAGCCAAAAGACAGTGCGAGATTCACCCCTCCACTTT. Its translation: CASSQKTVRDSPLHF.